This T cell receptor (beta chain) was observed in a study of regulatory dendritic cells for organ transplantation. Study-level results: The most alloreactive TCR clonotypes were found in resting memory CD8+ cells.

Germline CDR1 and CDR2: MNHEY and SVGAGI. V dropped 4 bases and J dropped 0 bases, with 12 bases sitting between them. The CDR3 runs to 15 residues. Clones were read by immunoSEQ multiplex PCR, and TCRdb kept only the in-frame ones, dropping some. The table lists under 15,000 clones, 74% of them singletons, with approximately 0.63% in the top ten. Sorted subsets were CFSE-labeled and cultured approximately 5 days with allogeneic dendritic cells. A note on this clone: Its antigen is unknown.

V is TRBV6-5 and J is TRBJ1-1, with D possibly matching TRBD1 (5 bases). Material: naive CD4+ T cells from blood cultured with regulatory dendritic cells. As to subset: CD45RA+ naive T cells. This TCR was sampled from a human donor in good health. The CDR3 loop is CASSSLTDMNTEAFF. DNA for the CDR3: TGTGCCAGCAGTTCCTTGACAGACATGAACACTGAAGCTTTCTTT.